Listed below are T cell receptor beta chains from one sample, sequenced in a study of blood T cell repertoires in COVID-19. The repertoire was sequenced with immunoSEQ multiplex PCR; TCRdb's copy has only in-frame clones and lacks some. The data contain about 380,000 clones, about 85% of them seen just once; the ten biggest clones take up 3% to 4%. Specimen: peripheral blood. Source of these receptors: a woman under 30 with acute or convalescent COVID-19. Both conserved end residues are part of each CDR3. The D gene is left open where the match is weak. The size field is filled for only some rows; it gives once, few, many or a size class.

TRBV19	-	-	TRBJ2-5	TGTGCCAGTAGTAGCCTAGGGGCGGGGACCCTGAGGTACCAAGAGACCCAGTACTTC	CASSSLGAGTLRYQETQYF
TRBV27	-	-	TRBJ2-2	TGTGCCAGCAGGCGCCTCAGCGACACCGGGGAGCTGTTTTTT	CASRRLSDTGELFF
TRBV9	-	-	TRBJ2-5	TGTGCCAGCAGCCCTCGAAACAGGGGGGGACAAGAGACCCAGTACTTC	CASSPRNRGGQETQYF
TRBV19	TRBD1	many	TRBJ1-1	TGTGCCAGTAGAAGGGACAGGGAGAACACTGAAGCTTTCTTT	CASRRDRENTEAFF
TRBV3-1/TRBV3-2	TRBD1	-	TRBJ1-2	TGTGCCAGCAGTTACAGGGGAGATAACTATGGCTACACCTTC	CASSYRGDNYGYTF
TRBV5-1	-	-	TRBJ1-4	TGCGCCAGCAGCGGCGGTCCGGGTGAAAAACTGTTTTTT	CASSGGPGEKLFF
TRBV19	TRBD2	-	TRBJ2-1	TGTGCCAGTAGGGTCTCTAGCGGGGGGGCTTACAATGAGCAGTTCTTC	CASRVSSGGAYNEQFF
TRBV27	-	few	TRBJ2-7	TGTGCCAGCAGTCCTGACAGACGCTCCTACGAGCAGTACTTC	CASSPDRRSYEQYF
TRBV28	-	-	TRBJ1-1	TGTGCCAGCAGTTTAGAGGGGGTTCGGACTGAAGCTTTCTTT	CASSLEGVRTEAFF
TRBV7-2	-	-	TRBJ1-6	TGTGCCAGCAGCTTAGGGCAGTTCAATTCACCCCTCCACTTT	CASSLGQFNSPLHF
TRBV11-3	TRBD2	-	TRBJ2-1	TGTGCCAGCAGCTTAGGGGTTCTAGCGGGAGATAATGAGCAGTTCTTC	CASSLGVLAGDNEQFF
TRBV14	-	-	TRBJ1-6	TGTGCCAGCAGCCTGGGGAGCGGACAGATCGTTCCACCCCTCCACTTT	CASSLGSGQIVPPLHF
TRBV9	-	-	TRBJ2-7	TGTGCCAGCAGCCCGGGCTGGGGCTGGGTCTACGAGCAGTACTTC	CASSPGWGWVYEQYF
TRBV28	-	many	TRBJ1-5	TGTGCCAGCAGTTTAATAGGGGACACACACAATCAGCCCCAGCATTTT	CASSLIGDTHNQPQHF
TRBV28	TRBD1	-	TRBJ1-1	TGTGCCAGCAATTCAGGGGGTAAAAACACTGAAGCTTTCTTT	CASNSGGKNTEAFF
TRBV11-3	-	-	TRBJ2-2	TGTGCCAGCAGCTTCATCGGGGAGCTGTTTTTT	CASSFIGELFF
TRBV5-1	-	once	TRBJ1-2	TGCGCCAGCGGGCCGGAGGACTCTTATGGCTACACCTTC	CASGPEDSYGYTF
TRBV5-8	-	-	TRBJ2-4	TGTGCCAGCAGCCTCCCCCATTGGGGAGGTGACATTCAGTACTTC	CASSLPHWGGDIQYF
TRBV28	-	-	TRBJ1-3	TGTGCCAGCAGTTTGCGGTCGCGCCCCGGAAACACCATATATTTT	CASSLRSRPGNTIYF
TRBV30	TRBD2	few	TRBJ2-7	TGTGCCTGGGCCTCTAGCGGGGGGTACGAGCAGTACTTC	CAWASSGGYEQYF
TRBV2	TRBD1	-	TRBJ1-2	TGTGCCAGCATTCTTTCCTCCGGACAGGGGGCAGGTGGCTACACCTTC	CASILSSGQGAGGYTF
TRBV3-1/TRBV3-2	-	-	TRBJ1-3	TGTGCCAGCAGTCCTTCCCATGACCTACTAGGCGGAAACACCATATATTTT	CASSPSHDLLGGNTIYF
TRBV14	-	-	TRBJ2-4	TGTGCCAGCAGCGTAGGACAGAGGAACATTCAGTACTTC	CASSVGQRNIQYF
TRBV30	TRBD1	-	TRBJ1-1	TGTGCCTGGAGCGCCCTTACAGGGGCTGAAGCTTTCTTT	CAWSALTGAEAFF
TRBV7-9	-	few	TRBJ2-2	TGTGCCAGCAGCTCCCGGCGCCCGGCGGGGACCGGGGAGCTGTTTTTT	CASSSRRPAGTGELFF
TRBV29-1	TRBD1	few	TRBJ2-7	TGCAGCGTTGAGGGCAGGGGGCGATACGAGCAGTACTTC	CSVEGRGRYEQYF
TRBV9	TRBD1	-	TRBJ1-6	TGTGCCAGCAGCGCCGGGACAGGGGGCATATCACCCCTCCACTTT	CASSAGTGGISPLHF
TRBV10-3	TRBD1	-	TRBJ1-2	TGTGCCATCAGTGAGGGACAGGGGGAAGGCTACACCTTC	CAISEGQGEGYTF
TRBV10-1	-	-	TRBJ2-5	TGCGCCAGCATGAGTAGCCTGCAGGGGACCCAGTACTTC	CASMSSLQGTQYF
TRBV10-3	TRBD2	-	TRBJ2-2	TGTGCCATCAGTGACATACGGGAGGGCCTGGCCACCGGGGAGCTGTTTTTT	CAISDIREGLATGELFF
TRBV28	TRBD1	-	TRBJ1-5	TGTGCCAGCAGTACCGGGACAGGGGCCGGTCAGCCCCAGCATTTT	CASSTGTGAGQPQHF
TRBV3-1/TRBV3-2	-	-	TRBJ2-3	TGTGCCAGCAGCCAAGATATCGCCGGAGGAGATACGCAGTATTTT	CASSQDIAGGDTQYF
TRBV12-3/TRBV12-4	TRBD1	-	TRBJ1-2	TGTGCCAGTGACAGGGGGCTTGGTGGCTACACCTTC	CASDRGLGGYTF
TRBV4-2	-	-	TRBJ1-2	TGTGCCAGCAGCCAAGATTTCACAGGATCGTCTAACTATGGCTACACCTTC	CASSQDFTGSSNYGYTF
TRBV4-1	-	few	TRBJ1-1	TGCGCCAGCAGCCTCCTCATCGCGGACACTGAAGCTTTCTTT	CASSLLIADTEAFF
TRBV5-8	-	-	TRBJ2-2	TGTGCCAGCAGCTTGGGACAGTCGAACACCGGGGAGCTGTTTTTT	CASSLGQSNTGELFF
TRBV19	TRBD1	-	TRBJ1-5	TGTGCCCGATTACAGGGGGCCGGTCAGCCCCAGCATTTT	CARLQGAGQPQHF
TRBV14	-	few	TRBJ1-2	TGTGCCAGCAGCCGGTCGGGTGGCGGCTACACCTTC	CASSRSGGGYTF
TRBV7-9	-	-	TRBJ1-5	TGTGCCAGCAGCTTAGGAGGGCCTCAGCCCCAGCATTTT	CASSLGGPQPQHF
TRBV4-1	-	-	TRBJ2-1	TGCGCCAGCAGCCAAGAAGCGCGTACCCCCCGGAGCTCCTACAATGAGCAGTTCTTC	CASSQEARTPRSSYNEQFF
TRBV5-1	TRBD1	-	TRBJ1-1	TGCGCCAGCAGCTTGGTTCGGGTGGGGACAGGTGAAATGAACACTGAAGCTTTCTTT	CASSLVRVGTGEMNTEAFF
TRBV6-2/TRBV6-3	-	-	TRBJ2-7	TGTGCCAGCAGTAGGGCCCAGGCTAGCGCGACCTCCTACGAGCAGTACTTC	CASSRAQASATSYEQYF
TRBV6-5	TRBD2	-	TRBJ2-7	TGTGCCAGCAGTCATAGCGGGAGGTCCTACGAGCAGTACTTC	CASSHSGRSYEQYF
TRBV28	TRBD2	-	TRBJ2-3	TGTGCCAGCAGTCCCGGACTAGCGGGGGTCACAGATACGCAGTATTTT	CASSPGLAGVTDTQYF
TRBV11-2	TRBD1	-	TRBJ2-1	TGTGCCAGCAGCTTAGTAGGACAGGGGGCCTACAATGAGCAGTTCTTC	CASSLVGQGAYNEQFF
TRBV19	-	-	TRBJ1-2	TGTGCCAGTAGTATAGAAGGCAGACGGGAGTATGGCTACACCTTC	CASSIEGRREYGYTF
TRBV7-9	TRBD1	-	TRBJ1-6	TGTGCCAGCAGCTTATTGGGACAGGATAAGCCCCTCCACTTT	CASSLLGQDKPLHF
TRBV28	TRBD1	-	TRBJ1-2	TGTGCCAGCAGTCCCCGACAGGGAAAGGGTTCTAACTATGGCTACACCTTC	CASSPRQGKGSNYGYTF